The clone carrying this TCR beta chain was seen a few times. The data belong to a study of blood T cell repertoires in COVID-19. Background on the study: T cells, B-cell-depleted T cells, or PBMCs supplied cDNA or gDNA.

In germline, CDR1 is LGHDT, CDR2 YNNKEL (reference sequence). The germline V and J ends were trimmed by 2 bases and 6 bases, with 14 bases remaining between them. The CDR3 spans 14 residues. The assay was immunoSEQ multiplex PCR, and TCRdb's table has in-frame clones only and misses some. The sample consists of 200,000 to 300,000 clones, approximately 90% of them appearing once. The chain is built from TRBV3-1 (or the pseudogene TRBV3-2) and TRBJ2-7, with D maybe TRBD1 (5 bases). The TCR sequence derives from a man aged 55 to 70 who had recovered from COVID-19. Sample: peripheral blood. CDR3 in DNA: TGTGCCAGCAGCCAACTCCCAGGGAAGGGCGAGCAGTACTTC. It specifies CASSQLPGKGEQYF.